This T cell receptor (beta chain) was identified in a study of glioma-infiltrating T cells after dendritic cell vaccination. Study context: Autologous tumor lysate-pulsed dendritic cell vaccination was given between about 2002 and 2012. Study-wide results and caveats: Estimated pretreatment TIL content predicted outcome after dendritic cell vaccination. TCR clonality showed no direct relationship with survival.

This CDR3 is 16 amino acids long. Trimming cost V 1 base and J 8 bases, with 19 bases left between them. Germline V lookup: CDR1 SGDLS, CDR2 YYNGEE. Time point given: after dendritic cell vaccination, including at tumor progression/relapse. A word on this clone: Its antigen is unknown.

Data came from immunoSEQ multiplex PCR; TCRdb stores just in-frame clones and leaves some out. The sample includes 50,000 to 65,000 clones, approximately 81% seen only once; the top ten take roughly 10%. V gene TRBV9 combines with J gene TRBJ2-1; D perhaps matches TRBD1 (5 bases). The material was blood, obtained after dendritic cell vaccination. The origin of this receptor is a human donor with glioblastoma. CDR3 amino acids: CASSVSGQGTYHEQFF. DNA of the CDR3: TGTGCCAGCAGCGTAAGTGGGCAGGGAACTTACCATGAGCAGTTCTTC.